This T cell receptor (beta chain) was documented in a study of identical twins' blood T cells. TCRdb itself ran the 5' RACE reads through MiXCR, one entry per CDR3 protein. This sample yields 300,000 to 400,000 distinct CDR3 sequences, of which about 28% are seen a single time; 6.1% belongs to the top ten. Trimming left V 5 bases short and J 7 bases short, with 10 bases between. In germline, CDR1 is DFQATT, CDR2 SNEGSKA (reference sequence). This CDR3 is 11 amino acids long. Sequencing was carried out using PBMCs. This TCR was sampled from a woman aged 18 to 55 in good health. V gene TRBV20-1 combines with J gene TRBJ2-3; D is uncertain. CDR3 region: CSAHQLNTQYF. CDR3 DNA sequence: TGCAGTGCTCACCAGTTGAATACGCAGTATTTT.